These 26 T cell receptor beta chains share one sample of origin, sequenced in a study of regulatory T cells in long-lasting Graves disease. Time point indicated: persistent/refractory GD, antithyroid drugs over 5 years with positive TRAb. From RNA extracted from PBMCs, the TCR library was made. Assembly of TCR beta libraries relied on iRepertoire HTBI primers together with Arm-PCR of CDR3 regions. TCRdb recomputed calls from the multiplex PCR reads with MiXCR, one row per CDR3 protein. The sample yields about 290,000 distinct CDR3 sequences, 22% seen once. The material sequenced was peripheral blood mononuclear cells (PBMCs), taken when the disease was refractory, from a patient treated with antithyroid drugs. The receptors were sampled from a female donor with Graves disease.

This clonotype was observed a few times. The chain uses TRBV6-2 or TRBV6-3 and TRBJ1-1; possibly TRBD1 for D (6 bases). V lost 5 bases to trimming and J lost 5 bases, with 18 bases between them. The CDR3 has 15 residues. CDR1 and CDR2 from the germline V gene are MNHEY and SVGEGT. This CDR3 reads CASSVSPGGGTEAFF. CDR3 DNA: TGTGCCAGCAGTGTCAGCCCCGGGGGCGGTACTGAAGCTTTCTTT.

This clonotype was recorded at least ten times. The chain uses TRBV28 and TRBJ2-7, with 10 nucleotides matching TRBD2. Germline CDR1 and CDR2: MDHEN and SYDVKM. The CDR3 is 11 amino acids. The CDR3 loop reads CGSSGSPEQYF. DNA of the CDR3: TGTGGGTCTAGCGGGAGTCCCGAGCAGTACTTC.

This clonotype was observed at least ten times. The rearrangement joins TRBV7-2 to TRBJ2-6; D is ambiguous. The CDR3 covers 17 residues. The V end was cut by 4 bases, the J end by 0 bases, with 13 bases between. Looked up from germline, CDR1 is SGHTA and CDR2 is FQGNSA. Here the CDR3 DNA reads TGTGCCAGCAGCTCCGGACCTTCCGCCTCTGGGGCCAACGTCCTGACTTTC. Residues: CASSSGPSASGANVLTF. Full variable domain (outside the CDR3, taken from reference TRBV7-2 and TRBJ2-6): GAGVSQSPSNKVTEKGKDVELRCDPISGHTALYWYRQSLGQGLEFLIYFQGNSAPDKSGLPSDRFSAERTGGSVSTLTIQRTQQEDSAVYLCASSSGPSASGANVLTFGAGSRLTVL.

This chain uses TRBV27 with TRBJ2-5; 11 bases are a match to TRBD2. The germline gives CDR1 MNHEY, CDR2 SMNVEV (reference sequence). The length of the CDR3 is 15 residues. The J segment lost 1 base and the V segment lost 5 bases, leaving 3 bases of the junction unmatched. In nucleotides, the CDR3 is TGTGCCAGCAGTGGCCTAGCGGGAGGCCAAGAGACCCAGTACTTC. Translated, it gives CASSGLAGGQETQYF.

In its sample, this clonotype was seen a few times. V usage is TRBV20-1 and J usage is TRBJ2-6; D gene ambiguous. V was trimmed by 1 base and J by 2 bases, leaving 3 bases between them. This CDR3 spans 13 amino acids. CDR1 is DFQATT and CDR2 is SNEGSKA in the germline V gene (reference sequence). The CDR3 nucleotides are TGCAGTGCTAGAGGCACTGGGGCCAACGTCCTGACTTTC. Residues: CSARGTGANVLTF.

The chain has TRBV4-3 and TRBJ2-2; weak D call: TRBD2 (6 bases). The germline V and J ends were trimmed by 1 base and 4 bases, with 10 bases remaining between them. CDR3 length equals 15 residues. The germline CDR1 and CDR2 sequences are LGHNA and YSLEER. The CDR3 region is CASSQGLVSTGELFF. The CDR3 region has the DNA TGCGCCAGCAGCCAAGGACTAGTTTCCACCGGGGAGCTGTTTTTT.

This chain joins TRBV4-3 and TRBJ1-6, with D possibly matching TRBD1 (6 bases). Germline CDR1 and CDR2: LGHNA and YSLEER. V lost 0 bases, J lost 7 bases, and 19 bases lay in between. The CDR3 sequence is 18 residues long. The CDR3 here is CASSQEWGALLTNSPLHF. Written as DNA, the CDR3 is TGCGCCAGCAGCCAAGAATGGGGGGCGCTCTTAACCAATTCACCCCTCCACTTT.

The table lists this clonotype with many counts. The gene calls are TRBV9 and TRBJ2-7; TRBD1 is a possible D gene (6 bases). Trimming removed 1 base from V and 1 base from J, with 9 bases in between. This CDR3 is 14 amino acids long. CDR1 and CDR2 from the germline V gene are SGDLS and YYNGEE. The CDR3 DNA reads TGTGCCAGCAGCGTATCCACAGGGTCCTACGAGCAGTACTTC. Translating it yields CASSVSTGSYEQYF.

Concerning this clonotype itself: This may stem from a read error, because a much larger clone lies one nucleotide away. This chain links TRBV10-3 with TRBJ1-1, with D perhaps matching TRBD1 (5 bases). CDR1 and CDR2 (germline): ENHRY, SYGVKD. The CDR3 has 14 residues. The DNA for the CDR3 is TGTGCCATCAGTGGGGCAGGGACGAACACTGAAACTTTCTTT. It is translated as CAISGAGTNTETFF.

This clonotype was detected many times. The gene calls are TRBV2 and TRBJ1-1; D might be TRBD1 (5 bases). The CDR3 extends over 15 amino acids. Looked up from germline, CDR1 is SNHLY and CDR2 is FYNNEI. Between the trimmed V and J ends, which lost 8 bases and 0 bases, there was a span of 16 bases. The DNA for the CDR3 is TGTGCCAGCGAACGAGGGGAACACATGAACACTGAAGCTTTCTTT. Its protein is CASERGEHMNTEAFF.

This clonotype was seen a handful of times. The V and J genes are TRBV20-1 and TRBJ2-7; a weak D match, TRBD2 (5 bases). In germline, CDR1 is DFQATT, CDR2 SNEGSKA (reference sequence). The CDR3 spans 14 residues. Trimming pared 6 bases from V and 0 bases from J, leaving 15 bases between. For the CDR3, the DNA is TGCAGTGCCCAGGACTCGTTAAGCTCCTACGAGCAGTACTTC. It yields the protein CSAQDSLSSYEQYF.

V gene TRBV29-1 combines with J gene TRBJ2-5; 13 bases match TRBD2. CDR3 length: 15 amino acids. Germline CDR1 SQVTM, CDR2 ANQGSEA. Unmatched junction bases numbered 12, after V lost 5 bases and J lost 9 bases. The CDR3 sequence: CSVNGLLAGGPAQYF. The DNA of the CDR3 is TGCAGCGTTAATGGTTTACTAGCGGGAGGGCCGGCCCAGTACTTC. Full variable domain (outside the CDR3, taken from reference TRBV29-1 and TRBJ2-5): SAVISQKPSRDICQRGTSLTIQCQVDSQVTMMFWYRQQPGQSLTLIATANQGSEATYESGFVIDKFPISRPNLTFSTLTVSNMSPEDSSIYLCSVNGLLAGGPAQYFGPGTRLLVL.

As to this clonotype: With a far larger clone one base away, a read error is the likely cause. The rearrangement links TRBV2 to TRBJ2-7, with 13 bases that match TRBD2. Germline V gene lookup returns CDR1 SNHLY and CDR2 FYNNEI. This CDR3 spans 16 amino acids. V shed 5 bases, J shed 2 bases, and the junction held 6 bases outside the gene matches. The CDR3: CASSSKGLAGPYEQYF. The CDR3 coding sequence is TGTGCCAGCAGTTCAAAGGGACTAGCGGGGCCCTACGAGCAGTACTTC.

The chain combines TRBV7-9 with TRBJ2-5; the D gene is possibly TRBD1 (6 bases). The CDR3 consists of 16 residues. In germline, CDR1 is SEHNR, CDR2 FQNEAQ (reference sequence). The V gene lost 1 base and the J gene lost 3 bases, with 15 bases spanning the gap. Here the CDR3 DNA reads TGTGCCAGCAGCTTAGTTTACAGGGCGATGGAAGAGACCCAGTACTTC. Translation gives CASSLVYRAMEETQYF.

This clonotype was recorded at least ten times. V gene TRBV6-1 combines with J gene TRBJ2-7; TRBD1 matches 7 bases. Germline V gene lookup returns CDR1 MNHNS and CDR2 SASEGT. Losses at the gene ends were 6 bases for V and 6 bases for J; bases not matched to a gene: 17. The CDR3 loop spans 16 amino acids. The chain's CDR3 is CASSHTGTGQVPEQYF. The CDR3 coding sequence is TGTGCCAGCAGCCATACGGGGACCGGACAGGTTCCCGAGCAGTACTTC.

There are many counts of this clonotype. This chain joins TRBV28 and TRBJ2-7; tentatively, D is TRBD2 (5 bases). Trimming left V 3 bases short and J 2 bases short, with 11 bases between. This CDR3 region has 14 residues. Germline CDR1 reads MDHEN; CDR2 reads SYDVKM. The CDR3 DNA follows: TGTGCCAGCAGTTTTTTGGGTAGCGCCTACGAGCAGTACTTC. Encoded protein: CASSFLGSAYEQYF.

The chain uses TRBV5-1 and TRBJ1-4, with no clear D. This CDR3 is 13 amino acids long. V was trimmed by 7 bases and J by 2 bases, leaving 9 bases between them. Germline-derived CDR1 and CDR2 are SGHRS and YFSETQ. The CDR3 DNA is TGCGCCAGCCTCCCGGTTACTAATGAAAAACTGTTTTTT. Amino acids: CASLPVTNEKLFF.

The chain is built from TRBV28 and TRBJ2-1, with 11 bases identical to TRBD1. CDR1 and CDR2 from the germline V gene are MDHEN and SYDVKM. The CDR3 contains 18 residues. The V segment lost 3 bases and the J segment 6 bases; nucleotides outside the gene matches: 13. Written as DNA, the CDR3 is TGTGCCAGCAGTTTGCCCATTTGGGGGACAGGGGGAGGCAATGAGCAGTTCTTC. It yields the protein CASSLPIWGTGGGNEQFF.

The chain uses TRBV5-1 and TRBJ1-1; a weak D match, TRBD1 (5 bases). CDR3 length: 13 residues. Germline CDR1 and CDR2: SGHRS and YFSETQ. The V and J ends lost 7 bases and 0 bases respectively, with 10 bases between them. The CDR3 loop is CASSDRLNTEAFF. For the CDR3, the DNA is TGCGCCAGCTCCGACAGACTGAACACTGAAGCTTTCTTT.

The gene calls are TRBV11-2 and TRBJ2-3, with TRBD1 as a possible D gene (6 bases). The CDR3 consists of 15 residues. Per germline, CDR1 SGHAT and CDR2 FQNNGV. V was trimmed by 0 bases and J by 2 bases, leaving 9 bases between them. Written as DNA, the CDR3 is TGTGCCAGCAGCTTAGATGGGGGCCCCACAGATACGCAGTATTTT. Translating it yields CASSLDGGPTDTQYF.

This clonotype occurred many times. The gene calls are TRBV28 and TRBJ1-2, with D hard to call. The germline V and J ends were trimmed by 3 bases and 8 bases, with 7 bases remaining between them. The CDR3 contains 11 residues. Germline V gene lookup returns CDR1 MDHEN and CDR2 SYDVKM. The DNA of the CDR3 is TGTGCCAGCAGTTTCGGGCTAGGCTACACCTTC. It yields the protein CASSFGLGYTF.

Concerning this clonotype itself: With a much larger clone just one base away, this may be a read error. The gene calls are TRBV24-1 and TRBJ1-1; D perhaps matches TRBD1 (6 bases). Germline values: CDR1 KGHDR, CDR2 SFDVKD. The ends were cut back, 2 bases at V and 3 bases at J, with 18 bases in the middle. This CDR3 region has 17 residues. CDR3 region: CATSDSPTGDGDTEAFF. The CDR3 region has the DNA TGTGCCACCAGTGATTCCCCGACAGGCGACGGAGACACTGAAGCTTTCTTT.

The V and J genes are TRBV11-2 and TRBJ2-1; 7 bases match TRBD2. This CDR3 spans 15 amino acids. The J segment lost 8 bases and the V segment lost 1 base, leaving 8 bases of the junction unmatched. The germline gives CDR1 SGHAT, CDR2 FQNNGV. Here the CDR3 DNA reads TGTGCCAGCAGCTTAGGAAGCGGGGCCTCGGATGAGCAGTTCTTC. As protein: CASSLGSGASDEQFF.

This clonotype was picked up a small number of times. The chain employs TRBV28 and TRBJ2-6; possibly TRBD1 for D (5 bases). Germline CDR1 MDHEN, CDR2 SYDVKM. The CDR3 runs to 15 residues. The V gene lost 5 bases and the J gene lost 2 bases, with 10 bases spanning the gap. The CDR3, as DNA: TGTGCCAGCAGTACTCAGGGAACTGGGGCCAACGTCCTGACTTTC. Protein sequence: CASSTQGTGANVLTF. The full variable domain, with the rest looked up from reference TRBV28 and TRBJ2-6, is DVKVTQSSRYLVKRTGEKVFLECVQDMDHENMFWYRQDPGLGLRLIYFSYDVKMKEKGDIPEGYSVSREKKERFSLILESASTNQTSMYLCASSTQGTGANVLTFGAGSRLTVL.

J is TRBJ2-7 and V is TRBV6-1; 7 bases line up with TRBD2. The length of the CDR3 is 14 residues. Per germline, CDR1 MNHNS and CDR2 SASEGT. After removal of 6 bases from V and 0 bases from J, the junction contained 5 bases not matched to a gene. CDR3 bases: TGTGCCAGCAGCGAAACTAGCGACTCCTACGAGCAGTACTTC. Translation gives CASSETSDSYEQYF.

The chain links TRBV19 to TRBJ2-7; D gene uncertain. V was shortened by 5 bases and J by 5 bases, with 10 bases between the two germline ends. The CDR3 is 12 residues long. Germline loops: CDR1 LNHDA, CDR2 SQIVND (reference sequence). In DNA, the CDR3 is TGTGCCAGTAGTGCTGGACCCAACGAGCAGTACTTC. It codes for CASSAGPNEQYF.